The source of this T cell receptor beta chain is a study of T cell responses to AZD1222 COVID-19 vaccine. General study findings and limits: Recipients of AZD1222 seropositive at baseline numbered only 6 or 7.

On this clone: The target antigen is unknown.

Generated by immunoSEQ multiplex PCR, the TCRdb table keeps only in-frame clones and is missing some. The table includes some 170,000 clones, around nine tenths detected once. Germline values: CDR1 WNHNN, CDR2 SYGVQD (reference sequence). V lost 5 bases and J lost 0; bases outside the gene matches: 7. The CDR3 spans 17 residues. The receptor's source is an adult in good health. The V gene is TRBV10-1, the J gene TRBJ2-3; 11 bases match TRBD1. Sequencing was performed on peripheral blood, taken on day 0 of AZD1222 vaccination. In nucleotides, the CDR3 is TGCGCCAGCAGTATTGGACAGGGGGCATCCAGCACAGATACGCAGTATTTT. It yields the protein CASSIGQGASSTDTQYF.